This T cell receptor beta chain appears in the sequencing data of a study of T cell changes during pregnancy in multiple sclerosis. The table came from immunoSEQ multiplex PCR; TCRdb's copy has only in-frame clones and leaves some out. This table has 55,000 to 70,000 clones, 85% to 95% appearing once. Looked up from germline, CDR1 is MNHEY and CDR2 is SVGAGI. This CDR3 comprises 14 residues. Trimming stripped 2 bases from V and 3 bases from J, with 9 bases between. The clonotype comes from a female donor in good health, enrolled as a control in a pregnancy study. The specimen comprised CD8+ T cells from peripheral blood mononuclear cells, sampled in the third trimester of pregnancy. The chain recombines TRBV6-5 with TRBJ2-3; maybe TRBD2 (6 bases). DNA for the CDR3: TGTGCCAGCAGTTACGGGGGGTTAACAGATACGCAGTATTTT. Its protein is CASSYGGLTDTQYF.